The 27 T cell receptor beta chains below come from one sample, sequenced in a study of T cell repertoires in cytomegalovirus infection. MiXCR, run by TCRdb on the reads, gives a single entry per CDR3 protein. The data hold 150,000 to 200,000 distinct CDR3 sequences, with approximately 15% observed a single time. Sequencing used PBMCs. These receptors all come from a human donor in good health (CMV status not recorded). Some clones in this sample may be carry-over from other donors' samples.

The CDR3 region has the DNA TGTGCCAGCAGCTTAATCCAGGCTACTAGCACAGATACGCAGTATTTT. Protein: CASSLIQATSTDTQYF. The chain combines TRBV7-4 with TRBJ2-3; no reliable D call. The CDR3 has 16 amino acids. Germline V CDR1 and CDR2: SGHVT, SQSDAQ. V dropped 2 bases and J dropped 0 bases, with 12 bases sitting between them.

The gene calls are TRBV7-6 and TRBJ2-1, with D tentatively TRBD2 (7 bases). Germline CDR1 is SGHVS and CDR2 is FNYEAQ. The CDR3 loop spans 13 amino acids. Trimming removed 4 bases from V and 10 bases from J, with 14 bases in between. CDR3 sequence (DNA): TGTGCCAGCAGCTCCCTGGGGGGGCTCGAGCAGTTCTTC. Translation: CASSSLGGLEQFF.

This clonotype occurred many times. The chain employs TRBV7-2 and TRBJ1-5; no definite D call. The germline V gene has CDR1 SGHTA and CDR2 FQGNSA. V was clipped by 0 bases and J by 3 bases, with 6 bases between them. The CDR3 contains 14 residues. CDR3 sequence (DNA): TGTGCCAGCAGCTTAGCCCCGCTCAATCAGCCCCAGCATTTT. This gives the protein CASSLAPLNQPQHF.

This clonotype has at least ten counts. V usage is TRBV27 and J usage is TRBJ2-5; D tentatively fits TRBD1 or TRBD2 (6 bases each). Germline CDR1 MNHEY, CDR2 SMNVEV (reference sequence). Between the trimmed V and J ends, which lost 0 bases and 6 bases, there was a span of 14 bases. The CDR3 length is 15 residues. The CDR3 nucleotides read TGTGCCAGCAGTTTATCGGCCGGGGGCACGAAGACCCAGTACTTC. Translating it yields CASSLSAGGTKTQYF.

This clonotype has a count of ten or more. The genes are TRBV7-2 and TRBJ2-1, with 11 bases matching TRBD2. J gave up 12 bases and V 5 bases, and 18 bases lay outside the gene matches. CDR3 length equals 17 residues. Germline-derived CDR1 and CDR2 are SGHTA and FQGNSA. The CDR3 sequence: CASSRAGKGLAALWQFF. DNA for the CDR3: TGTGCCAGCAGCCGCGCGGGGAAGGGACTAGCGGCTCTTTGGCAGTTCTTC.

The chain links TRBV6-4 to TRBJ2-1, with 8 bases matching TRBD2. J lost 15 bases, V lost 3 bases, and 10 bases had no gene match. This CDR3 comprises 13 residues. Germline V lookup: CDR1 MRHNA, CDR2 SNTAGT. CDR3 coding DNA: TGTGCCAGCAGTGATACCGGGACTAGTTTTCGGTTCTTC. Residues: CASSDTGTSFRFF.

This clonotype was recorded many times. The chain employs TRBV7-6 and TRBJ2-7; D is perhaps TRBD1 (5 bases). Germline V gene lookup returns CDR1 SGHVS and CDR2 FNYEAQ. V gave up 2 bases and J gave up 4 bases, with 18 bases separating them. This CDR3 region has 16 residues. Written as DNA, the CDR3 is TGTGCCAGCAGCTTAAGCGCTGGGGCGCCGAGGTACGAGCAGTACTTC. Translated: CASSLSAGAPRYEQYF.

This clonotype turned up a few times. The chain couples TRBV28 to TRBJ2-2; TRBD1 is a possible D gene (5 bases). Trimming stripped 3 bases from V and 0 bases from J, with 17 bases between. The germline V gene encodes CDR1 MDHEN and CDR2 SYDVKM. The CDR3 runs to 18 residues. The CDR3 DNA sequence: TGTGCCAGCAGTTTCAACCCAGGGCGTTCGACGAACACCGGGGAGCTGTTTTTT. It translates to CASSFNPGRSTNTGELFF.

This clonotype showed up just a few times. The chain couples TRBV20-1 to TRBJ1-1; D is uncertain. Deletions cut 5 bases from V and 1 base from J, with 11 bases between. Germline V gene data show CDR1 as DFQATT and CDR2 as SNEGSKA (reference sequence). The CDR3 is 13 residues long. The CDR3 DNA follows: TGCAGTGCTCCTAACGGAGGGAACACTGAAGCTTTCTTT. It is translated as CSAPNGGNTEAFF.

V is TRBV20-1 and J is TRBJ2-7; the match to TRBD2 covers 11 bases. Germline trimming cut 4 bases from V and 2 bases from J; bases unmatched to any gene: 1. The CDR3 runs 13 residues. CDR1 is DFQATT and CDR2 is SNEGSKA in the germline V gene (reference sequence). This CDR3 is CSAKTSGAYEQYF. DNA for the CDR3: TGCAGTGCTAAGACTAGCGGGGCCTACGAGCAGTACTTC.

V and J are TRBV5-6 and TRBJ2-3; possibly TRBD1 or TRBD2 for D (5 bases each). V was shortened by 5 bases and J by 0 bases, with 13 bases between the two germline ends. Germline V gene lookup returns CDR1 SGHDT and CDR2 YYEEEE. The CDR3 has 15 residues. In nucleotides, the CDR3 is TGTGCCAGCAGTCCGGGACGAATGAGCACAGATACGCAGTATTTT. It encodes CASSPGRMSTDTQYF.

In its sample, this clonotype was seen many times. This sequence joins TRBV7-6 and TRBJ1-5; 7 bases map to TRBD1. This CDR3 is built from 14 residues. In germline, CDR1 is SGHVS, CDR2 FNYEAQ. V gave up 3 bases and J gave up 7 bases; unmatched junction bases: 6. CDR3 region: CASSLIGGGQPQHF. The CDR3 nucleotides are TGTGCCAGCAGCTTGATAGGGGGCGGACAGCCCCAGCATTTT.

The V gene is TRBV29-1, the J gene TRBJ2-5; 8 positions match TRBD2. Germline lookup yields CDR1 SQVTM and CDR2 ANQGSEA. The CDR3 is 16 amino acids. With 0 bases clipped from V and 0 bases from J, the junction kept 6 bases outside the gene matches. Written as DNA, the CDR3 is TGCAGCGTTGAAGATCAGGGCGGGAGGTACCAAGAGACCCAGTACTTC. Protein: CSVEDQGGRYQETQYF. Full variable domain (rest looked up from reference TRBV29-1 and TRBJ2-5): SAVISQKPSRDICQRGTSLTIQCQVDSQVTMMFWYRQQPGQSLTLIATANQGSEATYESGFVIDKFPISRPNLTFSTLTVSNMSPEDSSIYLCSVEDQGGRYQETQYFGPGTRLLVL.

The J gene is TRBJ1-1, the V gene TRBV5-1; D may be TRBD1 (5 bases). V was shortened by 0 bases and J by 5 bases, with 20 bases between the two germline ends. The CDR3 is 17 residues long. Germline CDR1 and CDR2: SGHRS and YFSETQ. CDR3 in DNA: TGCGCCAGCAGCTTGGGGGTCCCCGGGACCTCCGGGACTGAAGCTTTCTTT. This sequence encodes CASSLGVPGTSGTEAFF.

This clonotype was detected many times. The V gene is TRBV4-1, the J gene TRBJ1-2, with D tentatively TRBD1 (6 bases). The germline CDR1 and CDR2 sequences are MGHRA and YSYEKL. Trimming stripped 4 bases from V and 4 bases from J, with 13 bases between. The CDR3 totals 14 residues. In nucleotides, the CDR3 is TGCGCCAGCAGCCCCGGACAGAGCTTCTATGGCTACACCTTC. This encodes CASSPGQSFYGYTF.

The sample holds many counts of this clonotype. V gene TRBV23-1 combines with J gene TRBJ2-7, with a tentative D call TRBD2 (5 bases). TRBV23-1 counts as an open reading frame of uncertain function. V lost 5 bases and J 2 bases, leaving 16 bases between the germline ends. The CDR3 spans 15 residues. The CDR3 bases are TGCGCCAGCAGTAAGCGCGGGCGGAATACCTACGAGCAGTACTTC. Translation: CASSKRGRNTYEQYF.

This chain joins TRBV28 and TRBJ2-2, with D perhaps matching TRBD2 (6 bases). Germline CDR1 reads MDHEN; CDR2 reads SYDVKM. V lost 5 bases and J 0 bases, leaving 10 bases between the germline ends. This CDR3 has 15 amino acids. CDR3 loop: CASSLLAANTGELFF. DNA for the CDR3: TGTGCCAGCAGTCTACTAGCAGCGAACACCGGGGAGCTGTTTTTT.

The genes are TRBV2 and TRBJ1-5; D possibly corresponds to TRBD1 (6 bases). This CDR3 contains 18 residues. V shed 7 bases and J shed 0 bases, with 22 bases lying between them. Germline values: CDR1 SNHLY, CDR2 FYNNEI. In nucleotides, the CDR3 is TGTGCCAGCATTCCCGACAGGATCAAAAAATATAGCAATCAGCCCCAGCATTTT. Protein product: CASIPDRIKKYSNQPQHF. Supplemented by reference TRBV2 and TRBJ1-5, the full variable domain reads EPEVTQTPSHQVTQMGQEVILRCVPISNHLYFYWYRQILGQKVEFLVSFYNNEISEKSEIFDDQFSVERPDGSNFTLKIRSTKLEDSAMYFCASIPDRIKKYSNQPQHFGDGTRLSIL.

This clonotype was observed a handful of times. The V and J genes are TRBV2 and TRBJ1-5; no reliable D call. Germline CDR1 is SNHLY and CDR2 is FYNNEI. Trimming left V 4 bases short and J 11 bases short, with 9 bases between. The CDR3 sequence is 11 residues long. The CDR3 coding sequence is TGTGCCAGCAGTGGGTCCCGCGCCCAGCATTTT. Amino acids: CASSGSRAQHF.

Worth noting for this clonotype: Possible read error: a much larger clone is one base away. Lacking the conserved final phenylalanine or tryptophan, this CDR3 likely reflects a read error. The chain is built from TRBV7-9 and TRBJ2-5, with 7 bases fitting TRBD1. CDR1 and CDR2 (germline): SEHNR, FQNEAQ (reference sequence). The trim removed 6 bases at V and 5 bases at J, leaving 9 bases unmatched. This CDR3 has 14 residues. The CDR3 protein is CASREGGLVETQYV. The CDR3 DNA is TGTGCCAGCAGGGAAGGGGGCCTCGTGGAGACCCAGTACGTC.

This clonotype was detected many times. V is TRBV7-2 and J is TRBJ2-7; the match to TRBD2 covers 7 bases. The CDR3 is 14 amino acids. The germline CDR1 and CDR2 sequences are SGHTA and FQGNSA. V trimming: 5 bases; J trimming: 3 bases; junction bases outside the gene matches: 7. In DNA, the CDR3 is TGTGCCAGCAGCCCCGAAAGCGGGAACTACGAGCAGTACTTC. It yields the protein CASSPESGNYEQYF.

The V gene is TRBV10-3, the J gene TRBJ2-7; 8 bases match TRBD1. Germline CDR1 ENHRY, CDR2 SYGVKD. The CDR3 extends over 16 amino acids. The trim removed 2 bases at V and 5 bases at J, leaving 11 bases unmatched. DNA for the CDR3: TGTGCCATCAGTGAGATAGGACAGGGTCTATCCCACGAGCAGTACTTC. As protein: CAISEIGQGLSHEQYF.

This clonotype was recorded a few times. The V gene is TRBV28, the J gene TRBJ1-1, with TRBD1 matching over 8 bases. V lost 3 bases to trimming and J lost 4 bases; unmatched junction nucleotides: 13. CDR1 and CDR2 (germline): MDHEN, SYDVKM. This CDR3 comprises 17 residues. This chain's CDR3 is CASSFTGGPNLGTEAFF. CDR3 bases: TGTGCCAGCAGTTTTACAGGGGGGCCGAACCTCGGCACTGAAGCTTTCTTT.

The sample holds a few counts of this clonotype. The V call is TRBV3-1, the J call TRBJ2-1; D remains ambiguous. Germline values: CDR1 LGHDT, CDR2 YNNKEL (reference sequence). Trimming took 1 base from V and 0 from J, leaving 7 bases between them. The CDR3 extends over 15 amino acids. CDR3 sequence: CASSQGALSYNEQFF. CDR3 sequence (DNA): TGTGCCAGCAGCCAAGGGGCCCTCTCCTACAATGAGCAGTTCTTC.

In its sample, this clonotype was seen a few times. This rearrangement joins TRBV6-6 to TRBJ2-7; TRBD1 might be the D (6 bases). The CDR3 is made up of 18 amino acids. The germline gives CDR1 MNHNY, CDR2 SVGAGI (reference sequence). V was clipped by 0 bases and J by 6 bases, with 24 bases between them. The CDR3 loop reads CASSYSMGARRGVLEQYF. CDR3 in DNA: TGTGCCAGCAGTTACTCGATGGGTGCACGCAGGGGAGTCCTCGAGCAGTACTTC.

The chain joins TRBV7-6 to TRBJ1-3, with no clear D. The CDR3 totals 9 residues. From germline, CDR1 is SGHVS and CDR2 FNYEAQ. Trimming removed 8 bases at V and 4 bases at J, with 0 bases between. The CDR3, as DNA: TGTGCCAGCGGAAACACCATATATTTT. Protein sequence: CASGNTIYF.

The chain uses TRBV27 and TRBJ1-3; TRBD1 aligns across 8 bases. This CDR3 has 16 residues. Germline CDR1 is MNHEY and CDR2 is SMNVEV (reference sequence). Trimming took 6 bases from V and 4 from J; bases not matched to a gene: 11. CDR3 DNA: TGTGCCAGCAGCCTTACTGGACAGGGATCCGGAAACACCATATATTTT. Encoded protein: CASSLTGQGSGNTIYF.